Sequencing of this T cell receptor beta chain was carried out in a study of blood T cells in healthy people across ages. As concerns this clonotype: Its cognate antigen is unknown. An end of the junction differs from the germline gene, which may be a read error.

Healthy individuals of Caucasian origin from Russia, aged about 6 to 100, served as donors. The use of a sample-barcoded 5' primer and a J-beta primer mix characterized a second PCR of about 6 to 12 cycles. From the 5' RACE reads, TCRdb called clonotypes with MiXCR, one entry per CDR3 protein. This table holds approximately 1.5 million distinct CDR3 sequences, roughly 43% found once. The CDR3 contains 14 residues. Per germline, CDR1 DFQATT and CDR2 SNEGSKA (reference sequence). Overall study results and limits: The fall in TCR beta diversity per million T cells was roughly linear with age. Compared with aged donors, long-lived donors showed fewer expanded clones, suggesting selection.

The sequence came from a young woman in good health. The sequencing input was blood. The chain joins TRBV20-1 to TRBJ2-3, with D possibly matching TRBD2 (6 bases). CDR3 loop: CSARAGSTTDTQYF. The CDR3 DNA reads TGCAGTGCTAGGGCGGGGTCGACCACAGATACACAGTATTTT.